The sequence of this T cell receptor (beta chain) was determined in a study of blood T cell repertoires in COVID-19. Turning to the study itself: Samples taken during acute and convalescent COVID-19 were collected in the United States, Italy and Spain. In each case, the material was cDNA or gDNA derived from T cells, B-cell-depleted T cells, or PBMCs.

The CDR3 totals 17 residues. In the original workflow: Nucleated cell number was recorded as an estimate derived from reference gene primer amplification. Some clones are missing from TCRdb's copy, which holds only in-frame ones; the method was immunoSEQ multiplex PCR. The V and J calls and clone size are taken from that table; D and trimming were inferred from the DNA. Among roughly 240,000 clones listed, 86% were seen once. The TCR was taken from a woman older than 75 with COVID-19, enrolled during active disease. Source material: peripheral blood. This rearrangement joins TRBV12-1 to TRBJ1-1; the DNA was not compared with TRBD1, the D call given in the table. TRBV12-1 is marked as a pseudogene. The CDR3 DNA reads as TGTGCCAGCAGCTTTACCGGGACAGGGGGCCGGAACACTGAAGCTTTCTTT. Its protein is CASSFTGTGGRNTEAFF.